These T cell receptor beta chains were read from a single sample in a study of T-cell memory formation after mild COVID-19. TCRdb analysed the 5' RACE reads with MiXCR anew, one entry per CDR3 protein. The profile shows fewer than 350,000 distinct CDR3 sequences, around 17% of them singletons. The sequenced sample was PBMCs or a T cell subset sorted from them (not recorded which). The source of these receptors is a man aged 18 to 29 who had mild COVID-19 (a few samples of this study predate the infection). Cell type and time point are not known. The CDR3 runs from the conserved cysteine through the conserved F or W. Each record gives: V gene, J gene, CDR3 protein.

>TRBV5-5|TRBJ2-5
CASSLVPGAYQETQYF
>TRBV12-3/TRBV12-4|TRBJ2-1
CASSPKRLAGRNEQFF
>TRBV7-2|TRBJ1-2
CASSHLQGRGRGYGYTF
>TRBV6-5|TRBJ2-3
CASSYRAGATDTQYF
>TRBV10-3|TRBJ1-1
CAILTGLNTEAFF
>TRBV19|TRBJ1-2
CASSASNRGYTF
>TRBV20-1|TRBJ1-4
CSASRQGIGANEKLFF
>TRBV30|TRBJ2-3
CAWSLPSGGARDTQYF
>TRBV29-1|TRBJ1-2
CSVEFDYGYTF
>TRBV15|TRBJ2-7
CATSKHGIYEQYF
>TRBV18|TRBJ1-5
CASSQTGYSNQPQHF
>TRBV20-1|TRBJ1-1
CSARDRRDPNTEAFF
>TRBV10-3|TRBJ2-5
CAISDGWGTQYF
>TRBV5-1|TRBJ2-7
CASSLVLLRGPQGEQYF
>TRBV10-2|TRBJ2-5
CASSESMAQYF
>TRBV10-3|TRBJ2-2
CAIRSSLENTGELFF
>TRBV11-2|TRBJ2-7
CASSLGGQGYSYEQYF
>TRBV25-1|TRBJ2-2
CASSRKRGGPDTGELFF
>TRBV4-1|TRBJ1-2
CASSQGQGGNYGYTF
>TRBV28|TRBJ2-5
CASSFLGNSLTQYF
>TRBV29-1|TRBJ2-1
CSVDGMGINEQFF
>TRBV20-1|TRBJ2-2
CSAEDRHGLGGGELFF
>TRBV7-2|TRBJ1-5
CASSLDGGQAQHF
>TRBV7-3|TRBJ2-5
CASSPGTSGGARVETQYF
>TRBV4-2|TRBJ2-5
CASSQLGPTPETQYF
>TRBV21-1|TRBJ2-3
CASSKGEGDTTDTQYF
>TRBV5-1|TRBJ2-1
CASSGQGAYNEQFF